Listed here are 14 T cell receptor beta chains from one sample, sequenced in a study of early T cells in non-severe SARS-CoV-2 infection. Via MiXCR, TCRdb re-called the 5' RACE reads, giving one row per CDR3 protein. This sample yields fewer than 120,000 distinct CDR3 sequences, of which roughly 13% are seen a single time; approximately 4% belongs to the top ten. Material: whole blood, obtained at baseline. The receptors originated from an adult who was a healthcare worker with PCR-confirmed SARS-CoV-2 infection or an uninfected control (not recorded which).

This clonotype has at least ten counts. The V call is TRBV6-1, the J call TRBJ2-1; D is unclear. There are 12 residues in the CDR3. V was clipped by 7 bases and J by 6 bases, with 10 bases between them. CDR1 and CDR2 from the germline V gene are MNHNS and SASEGT. The DNA of the CDR3 is TGTGCCAGCAATCGAGTCTCCAATGAGCAGTTCTTC. This translates into CASNRVSNEQFF.

In its sample, this clonotype was seen a few times. This CDR3 is CAWSWGETQYF. The CDR3, as DNA: TGTGCCTGGAGTTGGGGAGAGACCCAGTACTTC. This rearrangement joins TRBV30 to TRBJ2-5; no clear D gene. This CDR3 has 11 amino acids. Trimming shortened V by 2 bases and J by 4 bases, and 5 bases separated the two germline ends. The germline CDR1 and CDR2 sequences are GTSNPN and SVGIG (reference sequence).

This clonotype was seen a handful of times. V is TRBV20-1 and J is TRBJ2-1; 7 nucleotides align to TRBD1. Germline V gives CDR1 DFQATT, CDR2 SNEGSKA (reference sequence). The V and J ends lost 5 bases and 2 bases, in that order; junction bases with no gene match: 9. CDR3 length equals 15 residues. Here the CDR3 reads CSAVDPGTAYNEQFF. CDR3 DNA: TGCAGTGCTGTCGATCCCGGGACAGCCTACAATGAGCAGTTCTTC.

This clonotype was picked up many times. The genes are TRBV5-1 and TRBJ1-2; D may be TRBD1 (6 bases). Trimming left V 4 bases short and J 2 bases short, with 12 bases between. Germline V CDR1 and CDR2: SGHRS, YFSETQ. The CDR3 is 14 residues long. CDR3 sequence (DNA): TGCGCCAGCAGCCTGGGACAACGGAACTATGGCTACACCTTC. It is translated as CASSLGQRNYGYTF.

The chain couples TRBV18 to TRBJ2-1; 7 bases are shared with TRBD1. V lost 4 bases to trimming and J lost 12 bases; unmatched junction nucleotides: 9. Germline V gives CDR1 KGHSH, CDR2 LQKENI. The CDR3 extends over 13 amino acids. The CDR3 spells CASSHIPGQWQFF. The CDR3 DNA sequence: TGTGCCAGCTCACATATACCGGGACAGTGGCAGTTCTTC. The full variable domain, completed using reference TRBV18 and TRBJ2-1, is NAGVMQNPRHLVRRRGQEARLRCSPMKGHSHVYWYRQLPEEGLKFMVYLQKENIIDESGMPKERFSAEFPKEGPSILRIQQVVRGDSAAYFCASSHIPGQWQFFGPGTRLTVL.

This clonotype has at least ten counts. The gene calls are TRBV7-6 and TRBJ2-2; TRBD2 might be the D (6 bases). Germline CDR1 SGHVS, CDR2 FNYEAQ. The CDR3 has 16 residues. V lost 1 base to trimming and J lost 0 bases, with 9 bases between them. CDR3 residues: CASSLGSGANTGELFF. DNA of the CDR3: TGTGCCAGCAGCTTAGGTTCGGGGGCGAACACCGGGGAGCTGTTTTTT.

This clonotype has only a few counts. V is TRBV12-3 or TRBV12-4 and J is TRBJ2-1; D is possibly TRBD1 (6 bases). This CDR3 contains 12 residues. The V and J ends lost 8 bases and 9 bases respectively, with 14 bases between them. CDR3 nucleotide sequence: TGTGCCAGCGAAGGAGCAGGGGCTGAGCAGTTCTTC. Amino acids: CASEGAGAEQFF.

The table lists this clonotype with a few counts. V and J are TRBV5-5 and TRBJ2-5; 12 nucleotides match TRBD2. V was pared by 2 bases and J by 0 bases, with 5 bases of the junction left unmatched. In germline, CDR1 is SGHKS, CDR2 YYEKEE (reference sequence). The CDR3 extends over 17 amino acids. CDR3 bases: TGTGCCAGCAGCTTTGATCGGACTAGCGGGGACCAAGAGACCCAGTACTTC. It yields the protein CASSFDRTSGDQETQYF.

CDR3 protein: CASSRGSGTTGELFF. In DNA, the CDR3 is TGTGCCAGCAGCAGGGGGAGCGGGACTACCGGGGAGCTGTTTTTT. V is TRBV6-1 and J is TRBJ2-2; D might be TRBD1 or TRBD2, each matching 7 bases. The germline V gene encodes CDR1 MNHNS and CDR2 SASEGT. The CDR3 sequence is 15 residues long. Between the trimmed V and J ends, which lost 6 bases and 5 bases, there was a span of 16 bases.

A few counts support this clonotype. J is TRBJ2-1 and V is TRBV14, with D unclear. CDR1 is SGHDN, CDR2 FVKESK, per germline. The CDR3 length is 16 residues. Deletions cut 1 base from V and 8 bases from J, with 18 bases between. In DNA form, the CDR3 reads TGTGCCAGCAGCCAAGTCTCGTCACAGATTAGGGATGAGCAGTTCTTC. Its translation: CASSQVSSQIRDEQFF.

This clonotype came up many times. This chain uses TRBV12-5 with TRBJ1-3; TRBD1 matches 8 bases. V shed 5 bases and J 3 bases; nucleotides not matched to a gene: 9. The CDR3 extends over 16 amino acids. Looked up from germline, CDR1 is LGHNT and CDR2 is FRNRAP. The CDR3 protein is CASGTSTGGSGNTIYF. The CDR3 region has the DNA TGTGCTAGTGGTACCTCCACAGGGGGAAGTGGAAACACCATATATTTT. Based on the CDR3 plus reference TRBV12-5 and TRBJ1-3, the full variable domain is DARVTQTPRHKVTEMGQEVTMRCQPILGHNTVFWYRQTMMQGLELLAYFRNRAPLDDSGMPKDRFSAEMPDATLATLKIQPSEPRDSAVYFCASGTSTGGSGNTIYFGEGSWLTVV.

The V and J genes are TRBV11-1 and TRBJ2-5; a weak D match, TRBD1 (6 bases). CDR1 is SGHAT, CDR2 FQDESV, per germline (reference sequence). With 5 bases removed from V and 4 bases from J, the gap between germline ends came to 11 bases. The CDR3 sequence is 13 residues long. CDR3: CASSPGHRETQYF. The CDR3, as DNA: TGTGCCAGCAGCCCGGGACATCGAGAGACCCAGTACTTC.

The chain combines TRBV20-1 with TRBJ1-1, with a possible D match to TRBD1 (6 bases). Per the germline V gene, CDR1 is DFQATT and CDR2 is SNEGSKA (reference sequence). V was pared by 3 bases and J by 11 bases, with 22 bases between. The CDR3 is 14 amino acids. The DNA of the CDR3 is TGCAGTGCTAGTTCCACGCCCGCCGGGACAAGGGCTTTCTTT. The encoded protein is CSASSTPAGTRAFF.

This clonotype was counted a few times. The chain links TRBV2 to TRBJ2-3; D gene unclear. CDR3 length: 14 amino acids. Germline V gives CDR1 SNHLY, CDR2 FYNNEI. Trimming left V 2 bases short and J 6 bases short, with 12 bases between. This CDR3 reads CASSENTQGDTQYF. CDR3 in DNA: TGTGCCAGCAGTGAAAACACCCAAGGGGATACGCAGTATTTT.